The 30 T cell receptor beta chains below all came from one sample that was sequenced in a study of blood T cell repertoires in COVID-19. TCRdb's copy holds only in-frame clones and misses some; the assay was immunoSEQ multiplex PCR. The sample lists some 200,000 clones, around 80% occurring once. The specimen was PBMCs or T cells enriched from blood (not recorded which). The receptors derive from a woman between 40 and 55 years old with acute COVID-19.

The gene calls are TRBV12-3 or TRBV12-4 and TRBJ1-1; D unresolved. The CDR3 has 13 amino acids. V gave up 3 bases and J gave up 3 bases, with 8 bases separating them. CDR3 DNA sequence: TGTGCCAGCAGTTTTCGGGAGGACACTGAAGCTTTCTTT. Its protein product is CASSFREDTEAFF.

The J gene is TRBJ2-1, the V gene TRBV24-1; D gene ambiguous. This CDR3 is built from 12 residues. CDR1 and CDR2 (germline): KGHDR, SFDVKD. Deletions cut 3 bases from V and 9 bases from J, with 8 bases between. CDR3 region: CATSDGHSEQFF. In DNA form, the CDR3 reads TGTGCCACCAGTGATGGCCACAGTGAGCAGTTCTTC.

The chain employs TRBV25-1 and TRBJ1-4; TRBD1 aligns across 8 bases. CDR1 and CDR2 (germline): MGHDK, SYGVNS. This CDR3 is 13 amino acids long. The ends lost 7 bases at V and 7 bases at J; junction bases unmatched: 5. The CDR3 coding sequence is TGTGCCAGCAAAGGAGACAGGGGTGAAAAACTGTTTTTT. Amino acid sequence: CASKGDRGEKLFF. Full variable domain (rest looked up from reference TRBV25-1 and TRBJ1-4): EADIYQTPRYLVIGTGKKITLECSQTMGHDKMYWYQQDPGMELHLIHYSYGVNSTEKGDLSSESTVSRIRTEHFPLTLESARPSHTSQYLCASKGDRGEKLFFGSGTQLSVL.

The V and J genes are TRBV7-9 and TRBJ1-1; no definite D call. Germline values: CDR1 SEHNR, CDR2 FQNEAQ (reference sequence). V lost 4 bases and J lost 5, with 11 bases in between. CDR3 length equals 13 residues. CDR3 in amino acids: CASSYTAGTEAFF. CDR3 bases: TGTGCCAGCAGCTACACTGCCGGGACTGAAGCTTTCTTT.

The chain carries TRBV7-9 and TRBJ2-1; the match to TRBD1 covers 8 bases. The CDR3 length is 15 residues. With V trimmed by 0 bases and J by 6 bases, 4 bases remained unmatched. Germline assignment: CDR1 SEHNR and CDR2 FQNEAQ (reference sequence). The CDR3 coding sequence is TGTGCCAGCAGCTTAGCGCGGACAGGGAGCAATGAGCAGTTCTTC. Encoded protein: CASSLARTGSNEQFF.

V gene TRBV28 combines with J gene TRBJ1-2; the D gene is possibly TRBD1 (5 bases). The CDR3 has 12 amino acids. Per germline, CDR1 MDHEN and CDR2 SYDVKM. The ends were cut back, 6 bases at V and 6 bases at J, with 11 bases in the middle. The CDR3 reads CASRMGGDGYTF. The CDR3 DNA sequence: TGTGCCAGCAGGATGGGGGGGGATGGCTACACCTTC.

A note on this clone: The sample has other DNA sequences that encode this CDR3 too. This chain joins TRBV5-1 and TRBJ1-5; TRBD1 is a possible D gene (6 bases). The CDR3 has 14 residues. Germline V CDR1 and CDR2: SGHRS, YFSETQ. V was pared by 4 bases and J by 2 bases, with 10 bases between. The CDR3 region has the DNA TGCGCCAGCAGCCTGGCAGGGGGCAATCAGCCCCAGCATTTT. It encodes CASSLAGGNQPQHF.

The V gene is TRBV9, the J gene TRBJ2-3, with 7 bases identical to TRBD2. CDR3 size: 14 residues. With V trimmed by 4 bases and J by 3 bases, 5 bases remained unmatched. Germline lookup yields CDR1 SGDLS and CDR2 YYNGEE. The CDR3, as DNA: TGTGCCAGCAGCCCTAGCGGCATGACAGATACGCAGTATTTT. It encodes CASSPSGMTDTQYF.

The rearrangement links TRBV5-4 to TRBJ1-1; 9 nucleotides align to TRBD1. Germline CDR1 is SGHNT and CDR2 is YYREEE (reference sequence). Unmatched junction bases numbered 5, after V lost 2 bases and J lost 3 bases. CDR3 length: 15 amino acids. Written as DNA, the CDR3 is TGTGCCAGCAGCTTCCGGACAGGGGAGTACACTGAAGCTTTCTTT. Translation gives CASSFRTGEYTEAFF.

Only one count was recorded for this clone. The chain uses TRBV19 and TRBJ1-2; D gene unclear. The CDR3 spans 17 residues. V lost 2 bases, J lost 0 bases, and 16 bases lay in between. Germline V gene data show CDR1 as LNHDA and CDR2 as SQIVND (reference sequence). This chain's CDR3 is CASSIPGHILANYGYTF. The CDR3 DNA sequence: TGTGCCAGTAGTATACCTGGGCACATCCTCGCTAACTATGGCTACACCTTC.

V usage is TRBV2 and J usage is TRBJ1-2; D may be TRBD1 (6 bases). This CDR3 spans 15 amino acids. Trimming shortened V by 6 bases and J by 0 bases, and 14 bases separated the two germline ends. Germline CDR1 reads SNHLY; CDR2 reads FYNNEI. CDR3 amino acids: CASSSYRDTNYGYTF. CDR3 sequence (DNA): TGTGCCAGCAGCAGCTACAGGGACACTAACTATGGCTACACCTTC.

This clone has just one count. The chain has TRBV28 and TRBJ2-5; TRBD2 matches at 13 bases. Germline CDR1 reads MDHEN; CDR2 reads SYDVKM. The CDR3 sequence is 22 residues long. Trimming cost V 4 bases and J 2 bases; bases outside gene matches: 22. The CDR3 sequence: CASSSRIRDRTSGRSWQETQYF. CDR3 bases: TGTGCCAGCAGTTCCCGAATCAGGGACAGGACTAGCGGGAGATCGTGGCAAGAGACCCAGTACTTC.

This chain joins TRBV5-1 and TRBJ2-7; 8 bases align to TRBD2. Germline CDR1 reads SGHRS; CDR2 reads YFSETQ. V was pared by 7 bases and J by 2 bases, with 17 bases of the junction left unmatched. The CDR3 has 17 residues. CDR3 bases: TGCGCCAGCTTTAAGGGTGAGGTGGTAGCGGGAACCTACGAGCAGTACTTC. This codes for CASFKGEVVAGTYEQYF.

V is TRBV9 and J is TRBJ2-7, with D maybe TRBD2 (6 bases). Germline values: CDR1 SGDLS, CDR2 YYNGEE. V was trimmed by 0 bases and J by 0 bases, leaving 10 bases between them. CDR3 length: 15 residues. CDR3 region: CASSVGPGASYEQYF. In DNA form, the CDR3 reads TGTGCCAGCAGCGTAGGCCCGGGAGCCTCCTACGAGCAGTACTTC.

As to this clone: This sample also contains other DNA sequences that code for the same CDR3. In DNA, the CDR3 is TGTGCCAGCAGTTACTCCGGGACAGGGTTCACAGATACGCAGTATTTT. Translated: CASSYSGTGFTDTQYF. The rearrangement links TRBV6-5 to TRBJ2-3, with 9 bases lining up with TRBD1. The CDR3 is made up of 16 amino acids. Germline V gene lookup returns CDR1 MNHEY and CDR2 SVGAGI. V lost 0 bases and J lost 2; bases outside the gene matches: 3.

This chain joins TRBV3-1 (or the pseudogene TRBV3-2) and TRBJ1-6; possible D gene TRBD1, 6 bases. CDR1 is LGHDT, CDR2 YNNKEL, per germline (reference sequence). The CDR3 has 13 amino acids. V was shortened by 7 bases and J by 7 bases, with 11 bases between the two germline ends. The chain's CDR3 is CASTGGRNSPLHF. CDR3 nucleotide sequence: TGTGCCAGCACCGGGGGGCGGAATTCACCCCTCCACTTT.

This CDR3 reads CASNGPGDYSNQPQHF. The CDR3 region has the DNA TGCGCCAGCAACGGGCCGGGGGATTATAGCAATCAGCCCCAGCATTTT. The chain combines TRBV10-1 with TRBJ1-5; the D gene is possibly TRBD1 (5 bases). Germline V gene sequence: CDR1 WNHNN, CDR2 SYGVQD (reference sequence). The V gene lost 7 bases and the J gene lost 0 bases, with 16 bases spanning the gap. This CDR3 spans 16 amino acids.

The rearrangement uses TRBV7-8 and TRBJ1-1; 10 bases map to TRBD1. CDR1 is SGHVS, CDR2 FQNEAQ, per germline. V was clipped by 5 bases and J by 0 bases; unmatched bases: 27. The CDR3 extends over 23 amino acids. CDR3 bases: TGTGCCAGCAGCCCCCAAGGACAGGGGGTCTTTAAGCAATCCTACGTGATGAACACTGAAGCTTTCTTT. This gives the protein CASSPQGQGVFKQSYVMNTEAFF.

The genes are TRBV5-1 and TRBJ2-7, with 9 bases matching TRBD1. Germline V gives CDR1 SGHRS, CDR2 YFSETQ. CDR3 length equals 13 residues. Unmatched junction bases numbered 4, after V lost 4 bases and J lost 5 bases. The CDR3 bases are TGCGCCAGCAGCCGGGACAGGGAGCACGAGCAGTACTTC. This sequence encodes CASSRDREHEQYF.

The rearrangement uses TRBV4-1 and TRBJ1-3; D possibly corresponds to TRBD1 (6 bases). This CDR3 comprises 17 residues. Germline V gene lookup returns CDR1 MGHRA and CDR2 YSYEKL. V was pared by 3 bases and J by 0 bases, with 15 bases between. DNA for the CDR3: TGCGCCAGCAGCCAGGGTTTACAGGGCTACTCTGGAAACACCATATATTTT. As protein: CASSQGLQGYSGNTIYF.

Comment on this clone: This sample includes further DNA sequences coding for the same CDR3. The gene calls are TRBV20-1 and TRBJ1-5; unclear D gene. In germline, CDR1 is DFQATT, CDR2 SNEGSKA (reference sequence). This CDR3 has 11 amino acids. V lost 3 bases to trimming and J lost 5 bases, with 5 bases between them. The CDR3 protein is CSASGDQPQHF. The CDR3 DNA reads as TGCAGTGCTAGTGGCGATCAGCCCCAGCATTTT.

The chain has TRBV6-4 and TRBJ1-5; TRBD1 matches 9 bases. Germline lookup yields CDR1 MRHNA and CDR2 SNTAGT. The CDR3 has 14 amino acids. After removal of 9 bases from V and 7 bases from J, the junction contained 10 bases not matched to a gene. The CDR3 DNA follows: TGTGCCAGATTAACAGGGGGCTGTTCACAGCCCCAGCATTTT. The encoded protein is CARLTGGCSQPQHF.

This chain joins TRBV7-3 and TRBJ2-1; D call uncertain. Germline CDR1 SGHTA, CDR2 FQGTGA. The V and J ends lost 4 bases and 7 bases respectively, with 14 bases between them. The CDR3 totals 14 residues. This CDR3 is CASSSPMTGNEQFF. The CDR3 region has the DNA TGTGCCAGCAGCTCCCCAATGACTGGAAATGAGCAGTTCTTC.

There are a few counts of this clone. The chain is built from TRBV12-3 or TRBV12-4 and TRBJ1-5; D gene unclear. The V and J ends lost 6 bases and 5 bases respectively, with 11 bases between them. This CDR3 has 13 amino acids. The CDR3 DNA sequence: TGTGCCAGCAGACCCGGCAGCGATCAGCCCCAGCATTTT. Amino acids: CASRPGSDQPQHF.

The chain combines TRBV24-1 with TRBJ1-2; 7 bases are shared with TRBD1. The CDR3 is 17 residues long. Germline V CDR1 and CDR2: KGHDR, SFDVKD. J gave up 2 bases and V 5 bases, and 13 bases lay outside the gene matches. The CDR3 sequence: CATSASWTGSLNYGYTF. As DNA, the CDR3 is TGTGCCACCAGTGCTTCCTGGACAGGATCCCTGAACTATGGCTACACCTTC.

V and J are TRBV2 and TRBJ1-4; 10 bases are shared with TRBD1. J gave up 8 bases and V 4 bases, and 7 bases lay outside the gene matches. The CDR3 totals 15 residues. The germline V gene has CDR1 SNHLY and CDR2 FYNNEI. The CDR3 protein is CASSADRGRGEKLFF. CDR3 in DNA: TGTGCCAGCAGTGCCGACAGGGGGCGAGGCGAAAAACTGTTTTTT. Using reference TRBV2 and TRBJ1-4 for the parts outside the CDR3, the full variable domain is EPEVTQTPSHQVTQMGQEVILRCVPISNHLYFYWYRQILGQKVEFLVSFYNNEISEKSEIFDDQFSVERPDGSNFTLKIRSTKLEDSAMYFCASSADRGRGEKLFFGSGTQLSVL.

In this sample, this clone turned up once. The chain uses TRBV7-8 and TRBJ1-2; a possible D gene is TRBD1 (6 bases). CDR1 and CDR2 (germline): SGHVS, FQNEAQ. Deletions cut 0 bases from V and 6 bases from J, with 14 bases between. This CDR3 region has 15 residues. The CDR3 DNA is TGTGCCAGCAGCTTAGCGCACAGGGTTGGGCATGGCTACACCTTC. Encoded protein: CASSLAHRVGHGYTF.

This sequence joins TRBV19 and TRBJ1-1, with 11 positions matching TRBD1. The germline gives CDR1 LNHDA, CDR2 SQIVND (reference sequence). The CDR3 length is 18 residues. V dropped 6 bases and J dropped 0; count of bases not matched to a gene: 12. The CDR3 here is CASSRGGGQGAVNTEAFF. CDR3 DNA sequence: TGTGCCAGTAGCCGCGGAGGAGGACAGGGGGCCGTGAACACTGAAGCTTTCTTT. The full variable domain, in which reference TRBV19 and TRBJ1-1 provide the parts outside the CDR3, is DGGITQSPKYLFRKEGQNVTLSCEQNLNHDAMYWYRQDPGQGLRLIYYSQIVNDFQKGDIAEGYSVSREKKESFPLTVTSAQKNPTAFYLCASSRGGGQGAVNTEAFFGQGTRLTVV.

The V gene is TRBV5-6, the J gene TRBJ2-1; 9 bases are shared with TRBD2. Germline trimming cut 0 bases from V and 14 bases from J; bases unmatched to any gene: 3. Germline V gene data show CDR1 as SGHDT and CDR2 as YYEEEE. The CDR3 runs to 12 residues. CDR3: CASSLGSSGEFF. CDR3 nucleotides: TGTGCCAGCAGCTTGGGGTCTAGCGGGGAGTTCTTC. The full variable domain, rest sourced from reference TRBV5-6 and TRBJ2-1, is DAGVTQSPTHLIKTRGQQVTLRCSPKSGHDTVSWYQQALGQGPQFIFQYYEEEERQRGNFPDRFSGHQFPNYSSELNVNALLLGDSALYLCASSLGSSGEFFGPGTRLTVL.

In DNA form, the CDR3 reads TGTGCCAGCAGCCCCCCCGGGGTTATCGTCCACGAGCAGTACTTC. It encodes CASSPPGVIVHEQYF. V is TRBV5-4 and J is TRBJ2-7; D possibly corresponds to TRBD2 (5 bases). Germline CDR1 and CDR2: SGHNT and YYREEE (reference sequence). The CDR3 spans 15 residues. V was trimmed by 4 bases and J by 5 bases, leaving 19 bases between them.